A single sample gave rise to the 28 T cell receptor beta chains below, sequenced in a study of shared T cell receptors in the human thymus. The protocol was immunoSEQ multiplex PCR, while the TCRdb copy is restricted to in-frame clones and leaves out a portion. Here the sample spans 500,000 to 850,000 clones, more than 75% being singletons. These data also formed part of another study, on human thymus T cells.

Sequenced: thymocytes. The receptors were gathered from a boy younger than two with a congenital heart defect.

This clone has a single count. This chain connects TRBV7-2 to TRBJ2-1, with TRBD2 matching 10 bases. The V and J ends lost 1 base and 4 bases, in that order; junction bases with no gene match: 7. The CDR3 consists of 17 residues. Looked up from germline, CDR1 is SGHTA and CDR2 is FQGNSA. The CDR3 nucleotides are TGTGCCAGCAGCTTAGGGGGACTAGCGTACCCGTACAATGAGCAGTTCTTC. Translation: CASSLGGLAYPYNEQFF.

The chain recombines TRBV27 with TRBJ1-5; 10 bases agree with TRBD1. The germline V gene encodes CDR1 MNHEY and CDR2 SMNVEV (reference sequence). The CDR3 is 15 residues long. Trimming at V came to 4 bases and at J to 6 bases, leaving 6 bases not matched to a gene. This CDR3 reads CASSSGQGKSQPQHF. In DNA, the CDR3 is TGTGCCAGCAGTTCGGGACAGGGGAAGAGTCAGCCCCAGCATTTT.

For this clone: Without the conserved terminal phenylalanine or tryptophan, this CDR3 likely stems from a read error. It is unclear where the CDR3 begins or ends on the DNA, so no DNA is shown, and the CDR3 is as TCRdb lists it. The CDR3 sequence: CASSPPGLASSI. The chain recombines TRBV18 with TRBJ2-3; the table names TRBD2, a call not compared with the DNA. The CDR3 has 12 amino acids, counting both end residues. The V gene's germline CDR1 is KGHSH and CDR2 LQKENI.

This clone was observed a single time. The chain is built from TRBV29-1 and TRBJ1-3, with 10 bases matching TRBD1. Germline values: CDR1 SQVTM, CDR2 ANQGSEA. The CDR3 consists of 20 residues. V trimming: 5 bases; J trimming: 0 bases; junction bases outside the gene matches: 19. The DNA for the CDR3 is TGCAGCGTTACCTTCCCACCGGGACAGGGGTCCTCTATCTCTGGAAACACCATATATTTT. This sequence encodes CSVTFPPGQGSSISGNTIYF.

In its sample, this clone was seen a few times. This chain's CDR3 is CASSEPGQNYEQYF. For the CDR3, the DNA is TGTGCCAGCAGTGAACCGGGACAGAACTACGAGCAGTACTTC. The chain employs TRBV28 and TRBJ2-7; 7 bases fit TRBD1. V was clipped by 5 bases and J by 3 bases; unmatched bases: 7. Looked up from germline, CDR1 is MDHEN and CDR2 is SYDVKM. The CDR3 sequence is 14 residues long.

The chain recombines TRBV5-1 with TRBJ2-4; 8 bases line up with TRBD1. The CDR3 sequence is 16 residues long. Germline V CDR1 and CDR2: SGHRS, YFSETQ. The V segment lost 3 bases and the J segment 5 bases; nucleotides outside the gene matches: 10. CDR3 protein: CASSSDQGARENIQYF. CDR3 sequence (DNA): TGCGCCAGCAGCTCGGACCAGGGGGCGCGGGAAAACATTCAGTACTTC.

This chain connects TRBV4-1 to TRBJ2-3; 8 bases match TRBD2. The germline CDR1 and CDR2 sequences are MGHRA and YSYEKL. CDR3 length: 15 residues. Trimming at V came to 0 bases and at J to 4 bases, leaving 3 bases not matched to a gene. CDR3 amino acids: CASSQDRGGADTQYF. CDR3 DNA sequence: TGCGCCAGCAGCCAAGATCGGGGGGGGGCAGATACGCAGTATTTT.

This sequence joins TRBV25-1 and TRBJ1-3; no clear D gene. V was trimmed by 6 bases and J by 0 bases, leaving 15 bases between them. The CDR3 consists of 16 residues. The germline V gene has CDR1 MGHDK and CDR2 SYGVNS. In DNA form, the CDR3 reads TGTGCCAGCAGCCCCCCTAGTTCAAACTCTGGAAACACCATATATTTT. It is translated as CASSPPSSNSGNTIYF.

Written as DNA, the CDR3 is TGTGCTAGTGGTTTGGTACAAGGGGGGAGGGCTAACTATGGCTACACCTTC. It translates to CASGLVQGGRANYGYTF. The J gene is TRBJ1-2, the V gene TRBV12-5, with D perhaps matching TRBD1 (6 bases). The CDR3 totals 17 residues. Germline values: CDR1 LGHNT, CDR2 FRNRAP. Trimming stripped 0 bases from V and 0 bases from J, with 14 bases between. Full variable domain (remainder filled in from reference TRBV12-5 and TRBJ1-2): DARVTQTPRHKVTEMGQEVTMRCQPILGHNTVFWYRQTMMQGLELLAYFRNRAPLDDSGMPKDRFSAEMPDATLATLKIQPSEPRDSAVYFCASGLVQGGRANYGYTFGSGTRLTVV.

This chain links TRBV4-3 with TRBJ2-1; 8 nucleotides match TRBD1. This CDR3 has 17 amino acids. V was pared by 0 bases and J by 10 bases, with 14 bases of the junction left unmatched. The germline V gene has CDR1 LGHNA and CDR2 YSLEER. The CDR3 nucleotides read TGCGCCAGCAGCCAAGATCTGCGGACAGGGCCTCCGGGGGAGCAGTTCTTC. This gives the protein CASSQDLRTGPPGEQFF.

V usage is TRBV6-1 and J usage is TRBJ1-5, with TRBD1 matching 7 bases. CDR3 length: 13 residues. Germline V CDR1 and CDR2: MNHNS, SASEGT. Trimming cost V 8 bases and J 6 bases; bases outside gene matches: 7. The CDR3 here is CASDKGASQPQHF. The CDR3 nucleotides read TGTGCCAGCGACAAGGGGGCTAGTCAGCCCCAGCATTTT.

This chain connects TRBV5-4 to TRBJ1-1; TRBD1 matches at 7 bases. Germline trimming cut 4 bases from V and 0 bases from J; bases unmatched to any gene: 9. Germline V gene lookup returns CDR1 SGHNT and CDR2 YYREEE (reference sequence). The CDR3 loop spans 16 amino acids. CDR3 DNA: TGTGCCAGCAGCCCCACAGGGGCCCACATGAACACTGAAGCTTTCTTT. Translating it yields CASSPTGAHMNTEAFF.

The chain carries TRBV7-2 and TRBJ2-2, with 9 bases lining up with TRBD1. Trimming took 2 bases from V and 3 from J; bases not matched to a gene: 13. This CDR3 is 19 amino acids long. Germline V gene data show CDR1 as SGHTA and CDR2 as FQGNSA. The CDR3 DNA is TGTGCCAGCAGCTTAAGAGGGACAGGGATGGACAGCGACACCGGGGAGCTGTTTTTT. Protein product: CASSLRGTGMDSDTGELFF.

The J gene is TRBJ2-7, the V gene TRBV6-6; D possibly corresponds to TRBD2 (5 bases). Germline V gene lookup returns CDR1 MNHNY and CDR2 SVGAGI (reference sequence). This CDR3 is built from 15 residues. V was trimmed by 4 bases and J by 3 bases, leaving 16 bases between them. Here the CDR3 DNA reads TGTGCCAGCAGTTCCCCGGGAAGGACCGACTACGAGCAGTACTTC. Protein sequence: CASSSPGRTDYEQYF.

The chain joins TRBV28 to TRBJ2-2; D possibly corresponds to TRBD1 (5 bases). The CDR3 is made up of 14 amino acids. The germline gives CDR1 MDHEN, CDR2 SYDVKM. Trimming took off 2 bases at V and 7 bases at J, with 11 bases between the two ends. The CDR3 here is CASSLTGCVGELFF. The CDR3 region has the DNA TGTGCCAGCAGTTTAACAGGTTGCGTCGGGGAGCTGTTTTTT.

The chain joins TRBV27 to TRBJ2-4; a weak D match, TRBD1 (6 bases). V gave up 6 bases and J gave up 0 bases, with 21 bases separating them. Germline V CDR1 and CDR2: MNHEY, SMNVEV (reference sequence). The CDR3 has 18 residues. The CDR3 bases are TGTGCCAGCAGCCGGGACAAGGGCACGCGTTTAGCCAAAAACATTCAGTACTTC. Translation: CASSRDKGTRLAKNIQYF.

The genes are TRBV5-1 and TRBJ1-5; TRBD1 might be the D (6 bases). Germline V gene sequence: CDR1 SGHRS, CDR2 YFSETQ. The CDR3 loop spans 16 amino acids. Trimming shortened V by 4 bases and J by 1 base, and 15 bases separated the two germline ends. CDR3 protein: CASSPGTPGSNQPQHF. In DNA, the CDR3 is TGCGCCAGCAGCCCCGGGACACCTGGGAGCAATCAGCCCCAGCATTTT.

The J gene is TRBJ1-4, the V gene TRBV9, with D unclear. Germline V gene lookup returns CDR1 SGDLS and CDR2 YYNGEE. The V end was cut by 4 bases, the J end by 0 bases, with 22 bases between. The CDR3 has 19 amino acids. Here the CDR3 DNA reads TGTGCCAGCAGCCAAAAGGCTTCCCGGGGTGATGCAACTAATGAAAAACTGTTTTTT. Translation gives CASSQKASRGDATNEKLFF.

This chain joins TRBV9 and TRBJ2-2; 15 bases are a match to TRBD2. The V gene end was trimmed by 0 bases and the J gene end by 6 bases; junction bases not matched to a gene: 3. The CDR3 covers 17 residues. Germline V lookup: CDR1 SGDLS, CDR2 YYNGEE. The CDR3 is CASSVAWTSGRAGELFF. CDR3 DNA: TGTGCCAGCAGCGTAGCTTGGACTAGCGGGAGGGCCGGGGAGCTGTTTTTT. The full variable domain, completed using reference TRBV9 and TRBJ2-2, is DSGVTQTPKHLITATGQRVTLRCSPRSGDLSVYWYQQSLDQGLQFLIQYYNGEERAKGNILERFSAQQFPDLHSELNLSSLELGDSALYFCASSVAWTSGRAGELFFGEGSRLTVL.

This rearrangement joins TRBV11-2 to TRBJ2-7; TRBD2 matches at 8 bases. Germline values: CDR1 SGHAT, CDR2 FQNNGV. The CDR3 loop spans 16 amino acids. J was trimmed by 1 base and V by 1 base; bases with no gene match: 6. CDR3 region: CASSLGGSGDSYEQYF. The CDR3 nucleotides are TGTGCCAGCAGCTTAGGCGGTAGCGGGGATTCCTACGAGCAGTACTTC.

The V call is TRBV11-2, the J call TRBJ2-7; TRBD1 is a possible D gene (6 bases). Germline V gene sequence: CDR1 SGHAT, CDR2 FQNNGV. Trimming took off 5 bases at V and 6 bases at J, with 14 bases between the two ends. This CDR3 spans 13 amino acids. Here the CDR3 DNA reads TGTGCCAGCAGCCCAGAGGGGGATGGCGAGCAGTACTTC. Translated, it gives CASSPEGDGEQYF. The whole variable domain, filled in from reference TRBV11-2 and TRBJ2-7, reads EAGVAQSPRYKIIEKRQSVAFWCNPISGHATLYWYQQILGQGPKLLIQFQNNGVVDDSQLPKDRFSAERLKGVDSTLKIQPAKLEDSAVYLCASSPEGDGEQYFGPGTRLTVT.

This chain joins TRBV7-9 and TRBJ1-1, with 9 bases lining up with TRBD1. The length of the CDR3 is 17 residues. J lost 2 bases, V lost 1 base, and 8 bases had no gene match. From germline, CDR1 is SEHNR and CDR2 FQNEAQ (reference sequence). CDR3 amino acids: CASSLVGQGRFNTEAFF. The CDR3 bases are TGTGCCAGCAGCTTAGTGGGACAGGGCCGTTTTAACACTGAAGCTTTCTTT.

This sequence joins TRBV28 and TRBJ1-5; D is unresolved. CDR3 length: 12 residues. Germline V gene data show CDR1 as MDHEN and CDR2 as SYDVKM. V was cut by 5 bases and J by 7 bases, with 9 bases left in between. In DNA form, the CDR3 reads TGTGCCAGCAGTCTTTTCCCCCAGCCCCAGCATTTT. This codes for CASSLFPQPQHF.

The rearrangement joins TRBV4-3 to TRBJ2-5; 11 nucleotides line up with TRBD2. Germline V gives CDR1 LGHNA, CDR2 YSLEER. This CDR3 contains 15 residues. V shed 4 bases, J shed 4 bases, and the junction held 5 bases outside the gene matches. The CDR3, as DNA: TGCGCCAGCAGCCGAGTCCTAGCGGGGGGAGAGACCCAGTACTTC. Encoded protein: CASSRVLAGGETQYF.

The chain joins TRBV7-8 to TRBJ2-3; possible D gene TRBD2, 6 bases. Germline CDR1 SGHVS, CDR2 FQNEAQ. Deletions cut 1 base from V and 4 bases from J, with 18 bases between. The CDR3 consists of 17 residues. CDR3 protein: CASSLDRDSPSADTQYF. The CDR3 nucleotides are TGTGCCAGCAGCTTAGATCGGGACTCGCCATCCGCAGATACGCAGTATTTT.

The V gene is TRBV6-5, the J gene TRBJ1-2; the D gene is possibly TRBD1 (6 bases). CDR3 size: 15 residues. V was shortened by 2 bases and J by 1 base, with 11 bases between the two germline ends. Germline loops: CDR1 MNHEY, CDR2 SVGAGI. The CDR3 DNA sequence: TGTGCCAGCAGTTACGGGGGACACTTTAACTATGGCTACACCTTC. As protein: CASSYGGHFNYGYTF.

V is TRBV4-3 and J is TRBJ1-2; D might be TRBD1 (5 bases). The CDR3 is 17 amino acids. Deletions cut 0 bases from V and 6 bases from J, with 20 bases between. The V gene's germline CDR1 is LGHNA and CDR2 YSLEER. CDR3 residues: CASSQDTTGLSLHGYTF. The CDR3 nucleotides are TGCGCCAGCAGCCAAGACACAACGGGACTTTCTTTGCATGGCTACACCTTC.

The chain is built from TRBV4-3 and TRBJ2-1; TRBD2 matches at 8 bases. This CDR3 spans 15 amino acids. Germline CDR1 LGHNA, CDR2 YSLEER. V trimming: 1 base; J trimming: 7 bases; junction bases outside the gene matches: 6. CDR3 in amino acids: CASSQGGRLANEQFF. DNA for the CDR3: TGCGCCAGCAGCCAAGGGGGAAGACTAGCGAATGAGCAGTTCTTC.